This T cell receptor beta chain originates from a study of T cells after yellow fever vaccination. The study's findings and limits: Abundant clonotypes (contaminants from the bulk population) could be present in FACS-sorted repertoires. Clonotypes appearing in both CD4 and CD8 compartments existed, and their share was small. In post-booster samples, most primary-vaccination clones reappeared (approximately 97% CD4, 88% CD8).

This clonotype turned up a few times. The antigen remains undetermined. The V segment lost 6 bases and the J segment 2 bases; nucleotides outside the gene matches: 5. The CDR3 is 15 amino acids. Using its own MiXCR run on the 5' RACE reads, TCRdb lists one record per CDR3 protein. The repertoire includes 620,000 or so distinct CDR3 sequences, roughly a sixth of them detected once, and around 16% sits in the top ten. The specimen comprised PBMCs, sampled 5 days after the first yellow fever vaccination. This receptor was taken from a man in his late teens or twenties who received the YFV17D yellow fever vaccine. The V gene is TRBV12-3 or TRBV12-4, the J gene TRBJ2-5; 11 nucleotides line up with TRBD2. The CDR3 DNA sequence: TGTGCCAGCAGGCCGACTAGCGGGGCGCAAGAGACCCAGTACTTC. Translating it yields CASRPTSGAQETQYF.